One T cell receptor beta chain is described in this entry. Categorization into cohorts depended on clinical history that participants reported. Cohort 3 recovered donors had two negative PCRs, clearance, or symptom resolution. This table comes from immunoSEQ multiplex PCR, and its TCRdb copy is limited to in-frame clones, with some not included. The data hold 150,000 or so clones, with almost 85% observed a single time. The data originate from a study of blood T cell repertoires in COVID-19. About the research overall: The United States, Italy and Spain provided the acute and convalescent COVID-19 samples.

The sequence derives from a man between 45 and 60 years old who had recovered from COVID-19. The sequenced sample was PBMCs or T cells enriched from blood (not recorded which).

The CDR3 loop is CASSGGTASPTDTQYF. CDR3 sequence (DNA): TGTGCCAGCAGCGGGGGGACAGCTAGCCCCACAGATACGCAGTATTTT. The rearrangement uses TRBV9 and TRBJ2-3; 7 positions match TRBD1. Per germline, CDR1 SGDLS and CDR2 YYNGEE. V dropped 3 bases and J dropped 2; count of bases not matched to a gene: 9. CDR3 length: 16 residues.